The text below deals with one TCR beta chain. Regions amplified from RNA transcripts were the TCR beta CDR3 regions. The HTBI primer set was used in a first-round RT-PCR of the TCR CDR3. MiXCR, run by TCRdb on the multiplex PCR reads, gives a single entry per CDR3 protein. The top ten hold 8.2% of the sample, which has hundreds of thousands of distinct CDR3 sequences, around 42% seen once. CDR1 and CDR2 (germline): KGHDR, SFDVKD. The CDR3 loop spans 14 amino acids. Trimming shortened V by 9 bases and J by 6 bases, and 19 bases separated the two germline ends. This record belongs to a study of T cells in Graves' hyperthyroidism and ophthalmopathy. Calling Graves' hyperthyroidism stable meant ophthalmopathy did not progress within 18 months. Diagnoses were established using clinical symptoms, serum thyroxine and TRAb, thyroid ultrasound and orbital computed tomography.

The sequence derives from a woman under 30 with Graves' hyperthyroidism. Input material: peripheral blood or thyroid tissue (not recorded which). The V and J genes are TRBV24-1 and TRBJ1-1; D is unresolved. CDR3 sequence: CATSPGRGPAEAFF. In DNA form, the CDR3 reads TGTGCCACCTCCCCCGGCAGAGGTCCTGCTGAAGCTTTCTTT.